This T cell receptor (beta chain) was identified during a study of T cells in localized non-small cell lung cancer. Per the germline V gene, CDR1 is LNHDA and CDR2 is SQIVND (reference sequence). Trimming took off 7 bases at V and 0 bases at J, with 16 bases between the two ends. This CDR3 is built from 16 residues. Assay: immunoSEQ multiplex PCR; the TCRdb copy retains only in-frame clones and omits some. The sample shows 5,000 or so clones, approximately 40% of them seen only once. This clone came up a few times. The J gene is TRBJ1-3, the V gene TRBV19, with D unresolved. Specimen: lung tumor tissue, collected before any cancer treatment. The receptor was isolated from a male donor at least 60 years old with stage I squamous cell lung carcinoma. The CDR3 loop reads CASTPRESHSGNTIYF. The CDR3 nucleotides are TGTGCCAGTACCCCTCGGGAGTCTCACTCTGGAAACACCATATATTTT.